The 6 T cell receptor beta chains listed next were all sequenced from one sample in a study of brain T cells in children with intractable seizures. As for time point: blood from clinic visit 5 months post-surgery; TSC patient then seizure free. Clones were sequenced by immunoSEQ multiplex PCR, and TCRdb holds only the in-frame ones, with some missing. The repertoire includes about 340,000 clones, roughly 92% of them detected once, and 5.7% sits in the top ten. The sample was peripheral blood, taken 4 to 6 months after surgery. These receptor sequences come from a boy in the first two years of life with tuberous sclerosis and intractable seizures.

The J gene is TRBJ2-2, the V gene TRBV10-3; the match to TRBD1 covers 10 bases. The J segment lost 7 bases and the V segment lost 5 bases, leaving 13 bases of the junction unmatched. The CDR3 totals 17 residues. Germline assignment: CDR1 ENHRY and CDR2 SYGVKD. The CDR3 sequence: CAISPDTDRGRGGELFF. The DNA of the CDR3 is TGTGCCATCAGTCCCGATACGGACAGGGGGAGGGGCGGGGAGCTGTTTTTT.

The chain has TRBV6-2 or TRBV6-3 and TRBJ1-1, with a weak D call TRBD1 (6 bases). Germline loops: CDR1 MNHEY, CDR2 SVGEGT. V was shortened by 0 bases and J by 1 base, with 9 bases between the two germline ends. The CDR3 has 15 residues. The CDR3 DNA is TGTGCCAGCAGTTACTCTGAGACAGGGAACACTGAAGCTTTCTTT. It translates to CASSYSETGNTEAFF.

The CDR3 DNA is TGTGCCAGTACCTTAAGTAGGTGGGGTCCCTACGAGCAGTACTTC. It yields the protein CASTLSRWGPYEQYF. The chain carries TRBV19 and TRBJ2-7; no reliable D call. CDR3 length: 15 residues. V was clipped by 7 bases and J by 2 bases, with 18 bases between them. From germline, CDR1 is LNHDA and CDR2 SQIVND (reference sequence).

Regarding this clone: Other DNA sequences from this sample encode an identical CDR3 as well. The rearrangement links TRBV9 to TRBJ2-3, with D unclear. The V gene's germline CDR1 is SGDLS and CDR2 YYNGEE. Trimming removed 0 bases from V and 0 bases from J, with 5 bases in between. The CDR3 contains 14 residues. The chain's CDR3 is CASSVGGSTDTQYF. In nucleotides, the CDR3 is TGTGCCAGCAGCGTAGGTGGGAGCACAGATACGCAGTATTTT.

The rearrangement links TRBV30 to TRBJ1-2, with 10 bases fitting TRBD1. Germline CDR1 and CDR2: GTSNPN and SVGIG (reference sequence). The CDR3 runs to 14 residues. The trim removed 4 bases at V and 4 bases at J, leaving 6 bases unmatched. CDR3 bases: TGTGCCTGGAACCGGGACAGGGGAGGCTATGGCTACACCTTC. Its protein is CAWNRDRGGYGYTF. The full variable domain, in which reference TRBV30 and TRBJ1-2 provide the parts outside the CDR3, is SQTIHQWPATLVQPVGSPLSLECTVEGTSNPNLYWYRQAAGRGLQLLFYSVGIGQISSEVPQNLSASRPQDRQFILSSKKLLLSDSGFYLCAWNRDRGGYGYTFGSGTRLTVV.

V usage is TRBV9 and J usage is TRBJ1-1, with D perhaps matching TRBD1 (5 bases). Germline V gene lookup returns CDR1 SGDLS and CDR2 YYNGEE. V gave up 0 bases and J gave up 4 bases, with 13 bases separating them. The CDR3 has 15 residues. The CDR3 bases are TGTGCCAGCAGCGTAGGGGGGAGGAGGGCCACTGAAGCTTTCTTT. Translating it yields CASSVGGRRATEAFF. Drawing the rest from reference TRBV9 and TRBJ1-1, the complete variable domain is DSGVTQTPKHLITATGQRVTLRCSPRSGDLSVYWYQQSLDQGLQFLIQYYNGEERAKGNILERFSAQQFPDLHSELNLSSLELGDSALYFCASSVGGRRATEAFFGQGTRLTVV.